One sample yielded the 23 T cell receptor beta chains listed below, sequenced in a study of blood T cell repertoires in COVID-19. Assay used: immunoSEQ multiplex PCR; TCRdb lists only in-frame clones, some missing. The sample holds just over 95,000 clones, around 80% seen once. The source material was peripheral blood. All receptors come from a man older than 75 with acute or convalescent COVID-19.

V usage is TRBV3-1 (or the pseudogene TRBV3-2) and J usage is TRBJ2-3, with 8 nucleotides matching TRBD2. Germline CDR1 is LGHDT and CDR2 is YNNKEL (reference sequence). Losses at the gene ends were 8 bases for V and 6 bases for J; bases not matched to a gene: 4. The CDR3 covers 12 residues. This CDR3 is CASGGRYDTQYF. The DNA of the CDR3 is TGTGCCAGCGGCGGGAGGTACGATACGCAGTATTTT.

The rearrangement uses TRBV9 and TRBJ2-3, with D unclear. The V end was cut by 1 base, the J end by 0 bases, with 3 bases between. Germline V CDR1 and CDR2: SGDLS, YYNGEE. The CDR3 is 13 amino acids. DNA of the CDR3: TGTGCCAGCAGCGTATCTAGCACAGATACGCAGTATTTT. It translates to CASSVSSTDTQYF.

The chain is built from TRBV18 and TRBJ1-5, with 9 bases lining up with TRBD1. The trim removed 4 bases at V and 2 bases at J, leaving 6 bases unmatched. The length of the CDR3 is 16 residues. Looked up from germline, CDR1 is KGHSH and CDR2 is LQKENI. CDR3 region: CASSLNRGQGNQPQHF. The CDR3 coding sequence is TGTGCCAGCTCACTAAACAGGGGGCAAGGCAATCAGCCCCAGCATTTT.

The chain employs TRBV2 and TRBJ2-1, with TRBD1 identical over 8 bases. CDR1 SNHLY and CDR2 FYNNEI come from the germline V gene. J lost 6 bases, V lost 5 bases, and 9 bases had no gene match. The CDR3 length is 15 residues. CDR3 in amino acids: CASSQDRVAANEQFF. The DNA for the CDR3 is TGTGCCAGCAGTCAGGACAGGGTAGCGGCCAATGAGCAGTTCTTC.

This sequence joins TRBV28 and TRBJ1-2, with 7 nucleotides matching TRBD1. The germline V gene encodes CDR1 MDHEN and CDR2 SYDVKM. CDR3 size: 13 residues. Losses at the gene ends were 10 bases for V and 6 bases for J; bases not matched to a gene: 11. The CDR3 protein is CAIRLDRANGYTF. Here the CDR3 DNA reads TGTGCCATAAGGTTAGACAGGGCTAATGGCTACACCTTC.

This clone has just one count. The chain combines TRBV24-1 with TRBJ2-5; a weak D match, TRBD2 (6 bases). The CDR3 sequence is 17 residues long. V shed 0 bases and J shed 1 base, with 14 bases lying between them. CDR1 KGHDR and CDR2 SFDVKD come from the germline V gene. The CDR3 DNA is TGTGCCACCAGTGATTTGAGGAGGGGCAGAGGCCAAGAGACCCAGTACTTC. Translated, it gives CATSDLRRGRGQETQYF.

The chain is built from TRBV15 and TRBJ1-5; no clear D gene. Germline CDR1 and CDR2: LNHNV and YYDKDF (reference sequence). V shed 0 bases and J shed 5 bases, with 11 bases lying between them. The CDR3 runs to 15 residues. As DNA, the CDR3 is TGTGCCACCAGCAGAGATGAAAGTCCAGATCAGCCCCAGCATTTT. Its protein product is CATSRDESPDQPQHF.

This clone has only a few counts. J is TRBJ2-1 and V is TRBV19; 7 bases map to TRBD2. The CDR3 sequence is 17 residues long. V lost 2 bases, J lost 7 bases, and 14 bases stayed unmatched. Looked up from germline, CDR1 is LNHDA and CDR2 is SQIVND (reference sequence). CDR3 sequence: CASSIRSGGSFKNEQFF. In DNA form, the CDR3 reads TGTGCCAGTAGTATAAGGAGTGGCGGGAGTTTTAAGAATGAGCAGTTCTTC.

The rearrangement links TRBV5-5 to TRBJ1-1; 7 nucleotides line up with TRBD1. Germline-derived CDR1 and CDR2 are SGHKS and YYEKEE (reference sequence). The CDR3 has 13 residues. V lost 0 bases to trimming and J lost 9 bases; unmatched junction nucleotides: 5. This CDR3 is CASSLEAQGKAFF. In DNA form, the CDR3 reads TGTGCCAGCAGCTTGGAGGCACAGGGGAAAGCTTTCTTT.

CDR3 nucleotide sequence: TGTGCCAGCAGCCCCTCTAGCGGGTCGCCCTACGAGCAGTACTTC. Encoded protein: CASSPSSGSPYEQYF. V gene TRBV7-2 combines with J gene TRBJ2-7; 8 bases map to TRBD2. Germline V gene sequence: CDR1 SGHTA, CDR2 FQGNSA. Trimming took 5 bases from V and 2 from J; bases not matched to a gene: 8. The CDR3 is 15 residues long.

This chain links TRBV6-2 or TRBV6-3 with TRBJ2-6; 8 nucleotides line up with TRBD1. V shed 5 bases, J shed 1 base, and the junction held 10 bases outside the gene matches. CDR1 MNHEY and CDR2 SVGEGT come from the germline V gene. The CDR3 consists of 18 residues. CDR3 sequence reads: CASSPRTGTPSGANVLTF. The CDR3 bases are TGTGCCAGCAGTCCGCGGACAGGGACCCCTTCTGGGGCCAACGTCCTGACTTTC.

This clone was seen only a few times. CDR3 amino acids: CASSADSSYEQYF. For the CDR3, the DNA is TGCGCCAGCAGTGCAGACTCTTCCTACGAGCAGTACTTC. This sequence joins TRBV10-2 and TRBJ2-7; no clear D. Trimming took 4 bases from V and 1 from J, leaving 8 bases between them. CDR3 length: 13 amino acids. Germline-derived CDR1 and CDR2 are WSHSY and SAAADI.

In its sample, this clone was seen a few times. The chain has TRBV5-1 and TRBJ2-7; 9 bases are shared with TRBD1. V dropped 0 bases and J dropped 5; count of bases not matched to a gene: 9. The CDR3 consists of 16 residues. CDR1 is SGHRS, CDR2 YFSETQ, per germline. Written as DNA, the CDR3 is TGCGCCAGCAGCTTGGGAGGCGCCGGGACAGGGAACGAGCAGTACTTC. Translated: CASSLGGAGTGNEQYF.

V gene TRBV28 combines with J gene TRBJ2-2; TRBD1 matches at 12 bases. The CDR3 sequence is 17 residues long. J gave up 7 bases and V 5 bases, and 11 bases lay outside the gene matches. CDR1 MDHEN and CDR2 SYDVKM come from the germline V gene. In DNA, the CDR3 is TGTGCCAGCAGTCTGATCTGGGACAGGGGGCATATCGGGGAGCTGTTTTTT. This translates into CASSLIWDRGHIGELFF. Using reference TRBV28 and TRBJ2-2 for the parts outside the CDR3, the full variable domain is DVKVTQSSRYLVKRTGEKVFLECVQDMDHENMFWYRQDPGLGLRLIYFSYDVKMKEKGDIPEGYSVSREKKERFSLILESASTNQTSMYLCASSLIWDRGHIGELFFGEGSRLTVL.

The V and J genes are TRBV3-1 (or the pseudogene TRBV3-2) and TRBJ2-2, with D possibly TRBD1 on 6 matching bases. This CDR3 has 14 amino acids. CDR1 and CDR2 from the germline V gene are LGHDT and YNNKEL (reference sequence). The V end lost 4 bases, the J end lost 6 bases, and 12 bases lay between the germline ends. This CDR3 reads CASSPGTTAGELFF. The CDR3 coding sequence is TGTGCCAGCAGCCCCGGGACAACCGCCGGGGAGCTGTTTTTT.

This clone was found a few times. The rearrangement uses TRBV19 and TRBJ2-5; TRBD2 matches at 13 bases. The CDR3 is made up of 14 amino acids. The germline V gene has CDR1 LNHDA and CDR2 SQIVND (reference sequence). The trim removed 5 bases at V and 5 bases at J, leaving 2 bases unmatched. The CDR3 loop reads CASSGGLAGETQYF. The CDR3 DNA sequence: TGTGCCAGTAGTGGGGGACTAGCGGGGGAGACCCAGTACTTC.

This clone appeared a single time. The V gene is TRBV7-2, the J gene TRBJ1-1; 7 bases align to TRBD1. Germline lookup yields CDR1 SGHTA and CDR2 FQGNSA. Losses at the gene ends were 4 bases for V and 6 bases for J; bases not matched to a gene: 11. This CDR3 contains 15 residues. The CDR3, as DNA: TGTGCCAGCAGCTCCGATGACAGGGCAGTGTCTGAAGCTTTCTTT. This encodes CASSSDDRAVSEAFF.

The CDR3 nucleotides read TGTGCCAGCAGCCGGAACAGGGTTGTCGGGGCCAACGTCCTGACTTTC. It translates to CASSRNRVVGANVLTF. This sequence joins TRBV14 and TRBJ2-6; D may be TRBD1 (6 bases). The length of the CDR3 is 16 residues. Germline V CDR1 and CDR2: SGHDN, FVKESK. Trimming removed 4 bases at V and 4 bases at J, with 14 bases between.

The J gene is TRBJ2-3, the V gene TRBV18; 8 nucleotides match TRBD1. CDR1 is KGHSH, CDR2 LQKENI, per germline. The ends lost 4 bases at V and 1 base at J; junction bases unmatched: 13. This CDR3 region has 18 residues. The CDR3 region has the DNA TGTGCCAGCTCACTTGACCGATCGACAGGGGCGCGCACAGATACGCAGTATTTT. It encodes CASSLDRSTGARTDTQYF.

The chain joins TRBV6-5 to TRBJ2-7; 11 positions agree with TRBD2. V was clipped by 7 bases and J by 7 bases; unmatched bases: 12. Germline-derived CDR1 and CDR2 are MNHEY and SVGAGI. The CDR3 is 15 amino acids. CDR3 protein: CASTSGGTSGREQYF. CDR3 sequence (DNA): TGTGCCAGCACCTCCGGGGGGACTAGCGGCCGGGAGCAGTACTTC.

The V and J genes are TRBV15 and TRBJ2-1, with 11 bases that match TRBD2. The CDR3 covers 16 residues. The germline gives CDR1 LNHNV, CDR2 YYDKDF (reference sequence). V lost 1 base and J lost 8; bases outside the gene matches: 7. The CDR3 DNA is TGTGCCACCAGCAGAGGGGGACTAGCGGTGTGGGATGAGCAGTTCTTC. Its translation: CATSRGGLAVWDEQFF.

J is TRBJ1-3 and V is TRBV2; 7 bases fit TRBD1. The CDR3 consists of 15 residues. V dropped 4 bases and J dropped 0; count of bases not matched to a gene: 3. CDR1 is SNHLY, CDR2 FYNNEI, per germline. For the CDR3, the DNA is TGTGCCAGCAGTGTTCGACAGGGCTCTGGAAACACCATATATTTT. Its protein is CASSVRQGSGNTIYF. The complete variable domain, with remaining parts taken from reference TRBV2 and TRBJ1-3, reads EPEVTQTPSHQVTQMGQEVILRCVPISNHLYFYWYRQILGQKVEFLVSFYNNEISEKSEIFDDQFSVERPDGSNFTLKIRSTKLEDSAMYFCASSVRQGSGNTIYFGEGSWLTVV.

This chain connects TRBV6-5 to TRBJ2-3, with TRBD2 matching 7 bases. V lost 2 bases to trimming and J lost 5 bases; unmatched junction nucleotides: 7. CDR1 MNHEY and CDR2 SVGAGI come from the germline V gene. There are 15 residues in the CDR3. The CDR3 bases are TGTGCCAGCAGTTACGGCGGGAGTACCAAAGATACGCAGTATTTT. It encodes CASSYGGSTKDTQYF.